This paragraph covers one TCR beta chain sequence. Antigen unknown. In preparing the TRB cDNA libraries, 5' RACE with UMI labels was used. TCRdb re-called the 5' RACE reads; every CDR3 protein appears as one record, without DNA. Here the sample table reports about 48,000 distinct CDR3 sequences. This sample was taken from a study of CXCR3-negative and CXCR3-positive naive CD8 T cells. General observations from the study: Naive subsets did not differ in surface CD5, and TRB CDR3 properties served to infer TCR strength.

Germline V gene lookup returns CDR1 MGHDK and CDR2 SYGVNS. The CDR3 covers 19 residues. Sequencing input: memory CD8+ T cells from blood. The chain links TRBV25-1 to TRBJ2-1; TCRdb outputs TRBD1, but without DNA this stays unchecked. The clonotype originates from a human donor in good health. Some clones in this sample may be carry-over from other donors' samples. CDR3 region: CASSEFFSASGGSYNEQFF. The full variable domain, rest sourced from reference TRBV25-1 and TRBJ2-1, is EADIYQTPRYLVIGTGKKITLECSQTMGHDKMYWYQQDPGMELHLIHYSYGVNSTEKGDLSSESTVSRIRTEHFPLTLESARPSHTSQYLCASSEFFSASGGSYNEQFFGPGTRLTVL.